The entry below gives a single T cell receptor beta chain sequence along with its context. Original processing methods: Amplifying reference gene primers gave estimates of nucleated cell counts. Generated by immunoSEQ multiplex PCR, the TCRdb table keeps only in-frame clones and is missing some. Clone size and the V and J calls come from that table; the DNA yielded D and trimming. The data hold 95,000 to 150,000 clones, with approximately 90% observed a single time. Germline CDR1 LGHNA, CDR2 YNFKEQ. The CDR3 is 16 amino acids. Deletions cut 1 base from V and 0 bases from J, with 13 bases between. This entry comes from a study of blood T cell repertoires in COVID-19. About the research overall: Spain, Italy and the United States supplied samples that represented acute and convalescent COVID-19. PBMCs, B-cell-depleted T cells, or T cells were the source of the cDNA or gDNA that made up the material.

The chain recombines TRBV4-2 with TRBJ2-7; D perhaps matches TRBD2 (5 bases). Specimen: peripheral blood. The receptor was derived from a man in his forties with acute or convalescent COVID-19. CDR3 protein: CASSQALSSGSYEQYF. CDR3 DNA: TGTGCCAGCAGCCAAGCACTGTCCAGCGGCTCCTACGAGCAGTACTTC.